The 28 T cell receptor beta chains below all came from one sample that was sequenced in a study of CD8+ T cells in alopecia areata. Investigators isolated RNA and reverse transcribed it into cDNA to act as the sequencing template. TCRdb keeps only in-frame clones here, not all; method: immunoSEQ multiplex PCR. The sample has 110,000 to 150,000 clones, more than 55% seen once; the top ten hold 30% to 45%. Sequencing used CD8+ T cells sorted from blood. These receptor sequences come from a human donor in good health.

This clone was seen more than once but under ten times. CDR3 protein: CATRRVETDTQYF. CDR3 DNA: TGTGCCACTAGACGTGTCGAGACAGATACGCAGTATTTT. The V gene is TRBV6-5, the J gene TRBJ2-3, with D hard to call. CDR3 length: 13 amino acids. The germline V gene encodes CDR1 MNHEY and CDR2 SVGAGI. The germline V and J ends were trimmed by 10 bases and 3 bases, with 14 bases remaining between them.

This clone was picked up a small number of times. The chain recombines TRBV29-1 with TRBJ1-2, with TRBD1 identical over 8 bases. V lost 2 bases and J lost 4; bases outside the gene matches: 9. Germline assignment: CDR1 SQVTM and CDR2 ANQGSEA. This CDR3 region has 15 residues. DNA of the CDR3: TGCAGCGTTGAACCTCCCGGGACAGGCTTCTATGGCTACACCTTC. Protein product: CSVEPPGTGFYGYTF. Together with reference TRBV29-1 and TRBJ1-2, the CDR3 gives the full variable domain: SAVISQKPSRDICQRGTSLTIQCQVDSQVTMMFWYRQQPGQSLTLIATANQGSEATYESGFVIDKFPISRPNLTFSTLTVSNMSPEDSSIYLCSVEPPGTGFYGYTFGSGTRLTVV.

The genes are TRBV13 and TRBJ2-2; perhaps TRBD2 as D (5 bases). The CDR3 contains 15 residues. V lost 7 bases and J lost 4, with 16 bases in between. Germline loops: CDR1 PRHDT, CDR2 FYEKMQ (reference sequence). CDR3 nucleotide sequence: TGTGCCAGCAACGTCCGGGGTCCAGGCACCGGGGAGCTGTTTTTT. The encoded protein is CASNVRGPGTGELFF.

V gene TRBV5-4 combines with J gene TRBJ2-2; D is possibly TRBD2 (5 bases). CDR1 is SGHNT, CDR2 YYREEE, per germline (reference sequence). Trimming removed 2 bases from V and 1 base from J, with 15 bases in between. The CDR3 extends over 17 amino acids. Here the CDR3 reads CASSFGRISENTGELFF. The DNA of the CDR3 is TGTGCCAGCAGCTTCGGACGGATTAGCGAGAACACCGGGGAGCTGTTTTTT.

The chain carries TRBV11-2 and TRBJ1-1; D is ambiguous. V lost 0 bases and J lost 4, with 6 bases in between. The CDR3 has 13 amino acids. Germline CDR1 and CDR2: SGHAT and FQNNGV. The DNA for the CDR3 is TGTGCCAGCAGCTTAGAACAGTTCACTGAAGCTTTCTTT. It translates to CASSLEQFTEAFF. Combining the CDR3 with reference TRBV11-2 and TRBJ1-1 gives the whole variable domain EAGVAQSPRYKIIEKRQSVAFWCNPISGHATLYWYQQILGQGPKLLIQFQNNGVVDDSQLPKDRFSAERLKGVDSTLKIQPAKLEDSAVYLCASSLEQFTEAFFGQGTRLTVV.

This sequence joins TRBV25-1 and TRBJ2-5; weak D call: TRBD2 (5 bases). Germline V gives CDR1 MGHDK, CDR2 SYGVNS. This CDR3 region has 15 residues. The V and J ends lost 3 bases and 2 bases respectively, with 13 bases between them. This CDR3 reads CASSEVVRVQETQYF. The CDR3 region has the DNA TGTGCCAGCAGTGAGGTGGTGAGGGTTCAAGAGACCCAGTACTTC.

The chain carries TRBV13 and TRBJ2-2; D uncertain. Looked up from germline, CDR1 is PRHDT and CDR2 is FYEKMQ (reference sequence). The CDR3 spans 12 residues. Trimming cost V 3 bases and J 6 bases, with 5 bases left between them. In nucleotides, the CDR3 is TGTGCCAGCAGCTTGGCCCCCGGGGAGCTGTTTTTT. It yields the protein CASSLAPGELFF.

The chain uses TRBV29-1 and TRBJ1-5, with D maybe TRBD1 (5 bases). Germline V CDR1 and CDR2: SQVTM, ANQGSEA. The CDR3 runs to 14 residues. The ends were cut back, 5 bases at V and 4 bases at J, with 15 bases in the middle. The CDR3 DNA follows: TGCAGCGTTCACGGACACCGAAGGAATCAGCCCCAGCATTTT. Translation: CSVHGHRRNQPQHF.

This clone was counted only a few times. The V call is TRBV7-9, the J call TRBJ2-5; D may be TRBD1 (6 bases). CDR1 and CDR2 from the germline V gene are SEHNR and FQNEAQ (reference sequence). V gave up 5 bases and J gave up 4 bases, with 20 bases separating them. CDR3 length: 16 residues. This CDR3 is CASSRSGHTMGETQYF. CDR3 coding DNA: TGTGCCAGCAGCCGATCGGGACACACCATGGGAGAGACCCAGTACTTC.

This chain uses TRBV11-2 with TRBJ2-2; D unclear. The CDR3 totals 11 residues. Germline V gene data show CDR1 as SGHAT and CDR2 as FQNNGV. With 2 bases removed from V and 6 bases from J, the gap between germline ends came to 1 base. CDR3 nucleotide sequence: TGTGCCAGCAGCTTACCCGGGGAGCTGTTTTTT. Translation: CASSLPGELFF.

J is TRBJ2-7 and V is TRBV7-2; 11 nucleotides agree with TRBD2. Germline values: CDR1 SGHTA, CDR2 FQGNSA. This CDR3 has 16 residues. After removal of 5 bases from V and 0 bases from J, the junction contained 6 bases not matched to a gene. The CDR3 DNA is TGTGCCAGCAGCCTCGGGACTAGCGGTCCCTCCTACGAGCAGTACTTC. The encoded protein is CASSLGTSGPSYEQYF.

V is TRBV29-1 and J is TRBJ2-1, with 13 bases identical to TRBD2. CDR1 is SQVTM and CDR2 is ANQGSEA in the germline V gene. The CDR3 loop spans 14 amino acids. J was trimmed by 6 bases and V by 5 bases; bases with no gene match: 4. The CDR3 DNA reads as TGCAGCGTTCCGGGACTAGCGGGGATCAATGAGCAGTTCTTC. Residues: CSVPGLAGINEQFF.

This clone was recorded a few times. The J gene is TRBJ2-7, the V gene TRBV2; tentative D call: TRBD2 (6 bases). Trimming took off 9 bases at V and 5 bases at J, with 14 bases between the two ends. This CDR3 spans 12 amino acids. Germline CDR1 reads SNHLY; CDR2 reads FYNNEI. CDR3 sequence: CARKGGDHEQYF. The CDR3, as DNA: TGTGCCAGAAAAGGAGGGGACCACGAGCAGTACTTC.

CDR3: CSVEGTASYEQYF. The CDR3 bases are TGCAGCGTTGAGGGGACGGCTTCCTACGAGCAGTACTTC. The chain is built from TRBV29-1 and TRBJ2-7, with D perhaps given as TRBD1 or TRBD2 (5 bases each). Germline CDR1 is SQVTM and CDR2 is ANQGSEA. There are 13 residues in the CDR3. V shed 3 bases and J shed 1 base, with 10 bases lying between them.

This clone was found once. The CDR3 is CASRPGDRGEAFF. For the CDR3, the DNA is TGTGCCAGCAGGCCGGGAGACAGGGGTGAAGCTTTCTTT. This rearrangement joins TRBV27 to TRBJ1-1; 8 bases match TRBD1. V lost 6 bases, J lost 7 bases, and 7 bases stayed unmatched. The CDR3 covers 13 residues. In germline, CDR1 is MNHEY, CDR2 SMNVEV (reference sequence).

This clone was seen more than once but under ten times. CDR3 DNA sequence: TGCGCCAGCAGAAGTGTGATGAGCTCCTACGAGCAGTACTTC. It codes for CASRSVMSSYEQYF. V gene TRBV5-1 combines with J gene TRBJ2-7; D is ambiguous. V was trimmed by 5 bases and J by 0 bases, leaving 12 bases between them. Looked up from germline, CDR1 is SGHRS and CDR2 is YFSETQ. The CDR3 loop spans 14 amino acids.

The chain uses TRBV29-1 and TRBJ2-5; 8 bases are shared with TRBD1. CDR1 SQVTM and CDR2 ANQGSEA come from the germline V gene. V lost 7 bases, J lost 3 bases, and 7 bases stayed unmatched. This CDR3 has 13 amino acids. The CDR3 here is CSADSGGKETQYF. CDR3 bases: TGCAGCGCAGACTCAGGGGGCAAAGAGACCCAGTACTTC.

The chain is built from TRBV2 and TRBJ2-7; 9 bases are a match to TRBD2. In germline, CDR1 is SNHLY, CDR2 FYNNEI. V was clipped by 4 bases and J by 0 bases; unmatched bases: 1. The CDR3 loop spans 14 amino acids. The CDR3 is CASSASGVSYEQYF. CDR3 DNA sequence: TGTGCCAGCAGTGCTAGCGGGGTCTCCTACGAGCAGTACTTC.

This clone was seen a handful of times. The chain has TRBV14 and TRBJ2-2; no firm D call. V shed 3 bases and J shed 9 bases, with 11 bases lying between them. The CDR3 sequence is 13 residues long. Germline-derived CDR1 and CDR2 are SGHDN and FVKESK. The CDR3 bases are TGTGCCAGCAGCCACCGAAATCGGAGGGAGCTGTTTTTT. It is translated as CASSHRNRRELFF. Full variable domain (rest looked up from reference TRBV14 and TRBJ2-2): EAGVTQFPSHSVIEKGQTVTLRCDPISGHDNLYWYRRVMGKEIKFLLHFVKESKQDESGMPNNRFLAERTGGTYSTLKVQPAELEDSGVYFCASSHRNRRELFFGEGSRLTVL.

The chain links TRBV7-8 to TRBJ2-3; tentative D call: TRBD2 (6 bases). V lost 3 bases to trimming and J lost 0 bases, with 28 bases between them. Germline lookup yields CDR1 SGHVS and CDR2 FQNEAQ. The CDR3 covers 21 residues. The CDR3 sequence is CASSFKRAFMRGSNSTDTQYF. CDR3 sequence (DNA): TGTGCCAGCAGCTTTAAAAGGGCCTTCATGCGGGGCTCTAATAGCACAGATACGCAGTATTTT.

This clone occurred many times. The J gene is TRBJ2-1, the V gene TRBV6-4; 7 positions match TRBD2. This CDR3 has 16 amino acids. CDR1 is MRHNA, CDR2 SNTAGT, per germline. V trimming: 0 bases; J trimming: 0 bases; junction bases outside the gene matches: 2. The CDR3, as DNA: TGTGCCAGCAGTGACTCCGGCGGGAGCTCCTACAATGAGCAGTTCTTC. It yields the protein CASSDSGGSSYNEQFF.

The chain uses TRBV4-2 and TRBJ2-2; weak D call: TRBD2 (5 bases). The V and J ends lost 1 base and 10 bases respectively, with 22 bases between them. This CDR3 region has 17 residues. CDR1 and CDR2 (germline): LGHNA, YNFKEQ. The CDR3 loop reads CASSQVNEGRARAELFF. Here the CDR3 DNA reads TGTGCCAGCAGCCAAGTAAACGAAGGGCGGGCCCGAGCGGAGCTGTTTTTT.

The chain combines TRBV29-1 with TRBJ2-1, with 9 bases lining up with TRBD2. Germline trimming cut 6 bases from V and 0 bases from J; bases unmatched to any gene: 3. The CDR3 consists of 14 residues. CDR1 is SQVTM and CDR2 is ANQGSEA in the germline V gene. The CDR3 protein is CSVSSGGSYNEQFF. The CDR3 DNA reads as TGCAGCGTAAGTAGCGGGGGCTCCTACAATGAGCAGTTCTTC.

Only one count was recorded for this clone. V is TRBV25-1 and J is TRBJ1-1; no firm D call. This CDR3 is 16 amino acids long. Germline values: CDR1 MGHDK, CDR2 SYGVNS. V was trimmed by 9 bases and J by 4 bases, leaving 24 bases between them. This CDR3 reads CARMMVDTDDATEAFF. The CDR3, as DNA: TGTGCCAGAATGATGGTCGACACAGATGATGCCACTGAAGCTTTCTTT.

The genes are TRBV6-6 and TRBJ2-1; D is unresolved. Germline-derived CDR1 and CDR2 are MNHNY and SVGAGI (reference sequence). CDR3 length equals 13 residues. V was clipped by 10 bases and J by 5 bases, with 15 bases between them. The CDR3 DNA follows: TGTGCCACCAACTCCGATCGAAACAATGAGCAGTTCTTC. It yields the protein CATNSDRNNEQFF.

J is TRBJ1-2 and V is TRBV19; D is unclear. Trimming left V 3 bases short and J 5 bases short, with 16 bases between. The CDR3 runs 15 residues. Germline V gene data show CDR1 as LNHDA and CDR2 as SQIVND (reference sequence). The CDR3 here is CASSIRPLSPYGYTF. In DNA form, the CDR3 reads TGTGCCAGTAGTATTCGGCCCCTCAGTCCGTATGGCTACACCTTC.

The V gene is TRBV29-1, the J gene TRBJ2-7; TRBD2 aligns across 7 bases. CDR3 length equals 14 residues. V was pared by 1 base and J by 2 bases, with 5 bases of the junction left unmatched. Per germline, CDR1 SQVTM and CDR2 ANQGSEA. The CDR3 nucleotides read TGCAGCGTTGAAGGTATGGGAGGGCCCTACGAGCAGTACTTC. This gives the protein CSVEGMGGPYEQYF.

This clone was picked up a small number of times. This chain joins TRBV6-8 and TRBJ1-5; D not resolved. The V and J ends lost 4 bases and 10 bases respectively, with 2 bases between them. Germline CDR1 and CDR2: MNHGY and SAAAGT. The CDR3 runs to 9 residues. This chain's CDR3 is CASSSPQHF. The CDR3 DNA reads TGTGCCAGCAGTTCCCCCCAGCATTTT.